This T cell receptor beta chain is from a study of shared clonotypes between healthy human individuals. At deep level, the assay was performed. Using roughly 180 ng DNA, about 30,000 T cell genomes, the sorted-subset replicate PCRs were run. Profiled with immunoSEQ multiplex PCR; TCRdb holds only in-frame clones, not every one. The sample holds approximately 1.5 million clones; 95% to 99% are singletons and the top ten take about 0.42%. Germline V gene lookup returns CDR1 MDHEN and CDR2 SYDVKM. This CDR3 spans 18 amino acids. V lost 6 bases and J lost 4, with 28 bases in between. The chain couples TRBV28 to TRBJ2-7, with D possibly being TRBD1 or TRBD2 (6 bases each). Sequenced material: naive CD4+ T cells sorted from blood. Subset denoted: CD45RA+ positively selected. This TCR derives from a man aged 30 to 39 in good health. The CDR3 sequence is CASRGAPLRRAFLYEQYF. Written as DNA, the CDR3 is TGTGCCAGCAGGGGGGCGCCCCTCAGGAGGGCCTTCTTGTACGAGCAGTACTTC.